Following are 25 T cell receptor beta chains from one sample sequenced in a study of T cell responses to AZD1222 COVID-19 vaccine. The protocol was immunoSEQ multiplex PCR, while the TCRdb copy is restricted to in-frame clones and leaves out a portion. The sample contains about 160,000 clones, more than 85% of which appear only once. Material: peripheral blood, obtained 28 days after the second AZD1222 dose. These receptors all stem from an adult who received the AZD1222 COVID-19 vaccine.

The chain uses TRBV10-3 and TRBJ2-3; 8 positions agree with TRBD2. After removal of 4 bases from V and 0 bases from J, the junction contained 3 bases not matched to a gene. Looked up from germline, CDR1 is ENHRY and CDR2 is SYGVKD. The CDR3 has 15 residues. CDR3 in DNA: TGTGCCATCAGTGCTAGCGGGTCTAGCACAGATACGCAGTATTTT. It yields the protein CAISASGSSTDTQYF.

The DNA of the CDR3 is TGTGCCTGGAGTGTAAGTGGGGCCAACGTCCTGACTTTC. This sequence encodes CAWSVSGANVLTF. V gene TRBV30 combines with J gene TRBJ2-6, with D unclear. V lost 0 bases and J 3 bases, leaving 3 bases between the germline ends. Germline V gene sequence: CDR1 GTSNPN, CDR2 SVGIG (reference sequence). This CDR3 region has 13 residues.

This sequence joins TRBV7-9 and TRBJ1-6, with D tentatively TRBD1 (6 bases). The germline CDR1 and CDR2 sequences are SEHNR and FQNEAQ (reference sequence). The germline V and J ends were trimmed by 6 bases and 2 bases, with 11 bases remaining between them. The CDR3 runs 15 residues. CDR3 sequence reads: CASSLTGTYNSPLHF. CDR3 nucleotides: TGTGCCAGCAGTCTTACAGGGACCTATAATTCACCCCTCCACTTT.

The V gene is TRBV19, the J gene TRBJ2-7, with D possibly TRBD1 on 7 matching bases. The germline V gene has CDR1 LNHDA and CDR2 SQIVND (reference sequence). This CDR3 has 15 amino acids. The V and J ends lost 6 bases and 3 bases respectively, with 18 bases between them. CDR3 region: CASRVAGQSNYEQYF. CDR3 in DNA: TGTGCCAGTAGAGTGGCGGGACAGAGCAACTACGAGCAGTACTTC.

In its sample, this clone was seen once. The rearrangement links TRBV5-1 to TRBJ1-4, with D possibly matching TRBD1 (6 bases). The CDR3 totals 14 residues. From germline, CDR1 is SGHRS and CDR2 YFSETQ. V was cut by 5 bases and J by 7 bases, with 15 bases left in between. The CDR3 DNA reads TGCGCCAGCAGGCCGGACAGTTCGGCTGAAAAACTGTTTTTT. This sequence encodes CASRPDSSAEKLFF.

CDR3 protein: CASSNPHGRDSPLHF. The CDR3 nucleotides read TGTGCCAGCAGCAACCCACACGGGAGGGATTCACCCCTCCACTTT. This chain uses TRBV21-1 with TRBJ1-6. TRBV21-1 is a recognized pseudogene. The CDR3 is 15 amino acids.

Comments on this clone: An end of the junction does not agree with germline; a read error may underlie this. The chain is built from TRBV6-5 and TRBJ2-2, with D maybe TRBD1 (6 bases). Germline loops: CDR1 MNHEY, CDR2 SVGAGI. The CDR3 length is 13 residues. The CDR3 here is CLLETGDTGELFF. The CDR3 DNA follows: TGCCTTCTGGAGACAGGCGACACCGGGGAGCTGTTTTTT.

V and J are TRBV7-2 and TRBJ2-5; D gene uncertain. The CDR3 consists of 14 residues. V lost 0 bases, J lost 1 base, and 6 bases lay in between. Germline V gene lookup returns CDR1 SGHTA and CDR2 FQGNSA. CDR3 DNA sequence: TGTGCCAGCAGCTTAGCACAGACCCAAGAGACCCAGTACTTC. This gives the protein CASSLAQTQETQYF.

The chain combines TRBV6-5 with TRBJ2-3; the D is unclear. The CDR3 sequence is 14 residues long. Germline CDR1 is MNHEY and CDR2 is SVGAGI. Trimming took off 4 bases at V and 1 base at J, with 9 bases between the two ends. CDR3 loop: CASSSNWGTDTQYF. The DNA for the CDR3 is TGTGCCAGCAGTTCCAATTGGGGCACAGATACGCAGTATTTT.

The rearrangement uses TRBV15 and TRBJ1-1; D unresolved. V was shortened by 0 bases and J by 4 bases, with 9 bases between the two germline ends. Germline V gene sequence: CDR1 LNHNV, CDR2 YYDKDF (reference sequence). The CDR3 sequence is 14 residues long. The CDR3 loop reads CATSRDGRGTEAFF. In DNA, the CDR3 is TGTGCCACCAGCAGAGATGGGCGAGGCACTGAAGCTTTCTTT.

The chain has TRBV4-1 and TRBJ1-5; no clear D gene. Germline CDR1 is MGHRA and CDR2 is YSYEKL. The CDR3 has 13 amino acids. Trimming stripped 4 bases from V and 6 bases from J, with 10 bases between. This CDR3 is CASSLSSAQPQHF. For the CDR3, the DNA is TGCGCCAGCAGCCTCTCCTCGGCTCAGCCCCAGCATTTT.

The CDR3 DNA reads TGTGCCAGCAGCCCAGGGACAGGGCGAACTGATGGCTACACCTTC. Translating gives CASSPGTGRTDGYTF. The V call is TRBV7-3, the J call TRBJ1-2; 9 positions agree with TRBD1. Germline lookup yields CDR1 SGHTA and CDR2 FQGTGA. The CDR3 loop spans 15 amino acids. Unmatched junction bases numbered 10, after V lost 5 bases and J lost 6 bases. The full variable domain, with the rest looked up from reference TRBV7-3 and TRBJ1-2, is GAGVSQTPSNKVTEKGKYVELRCDPISGHTALYWYRQSLGQGPEFLIYFQGTGAADDSGLPNDRFFAVRPEGSVSTLKIQRTERGDSAVYLCASSPGTGRTDGYTFGSGTRLTVV.

The V and J genes are TRBV3-1 (or the pseudogene TRBV3-2) and TRBJ2-7; 10 nucleotides agree with TRBD1. CDR1 is LGHDT and CDR2 is YNNKEL in the germline V gene (reference sequence). CDR3 size: 16 residues. With V trimmed by 1 base and J by 6 bases, 9 bases remained unmatched. The CDR3 bases are TGTGCCAGCAGCCAAGGCAAGGGGACAGGGGAAGTCGAGCAGTACTTC. As protein: CASSQGKGTGEVEQYF.

The genes are TRBV10-3 and TRBJ2-1, with 9 bases fitting TRBD2. The ends lost 0 bases at V and 3 bases at J; junction bases unmatched: 9. Per germline, CDR1 ENHRY and CDR2 SYGVKD. CDR3 size: 18 residues. In DNA, the CDR3 is TGTGCCATCAGTGAGTCGGGTAGCGGGAGACGGCTCTACAATGAGCAGTTCTTC. It is translated as CAISESGSGRRLYNEQFF.

The chain carries TRBV7-2 and TRBJ2-7; D is ambiguous. Per the germline V gene, CDR1 is SGHTA and CDR2 is FQGNSA. The CDR3 length is 14 residues. V shed 1 base and J shed 4 bases, with 11 bases lying between them. The CDR3 sequence: CASSLGFHSYEQYF. The CDR3 region has the DNA TGTGCCAGCAGCTTAGGATTTCACTCTTACGAGCAGTACTTC.

The rearrangement joins TRBV3-1 (or the pseudogene TRBV3-2) to TRBJ2-7; D remains unclear. CDR1 LGHDT and CDR2 YNNKEL come from the germline V gene (reference sequence). With 3 bases removed from V and 0 bases from J, the gap between germline ends came to 15 bases. CDR3 size: 16 residues. The CDR3 protein is CASSHWGLRSSYEQYF. As DNA, the CDR3 is TGTGCCAGCAGCCACTGGGGTCTCAGGAGCTCCTACGAGCAGTACTTC.

In its sample, this clone was seen a few times. The chain carries TRBV18 and TRBJ1-5; D is unclear. In germline, CDR1 is KGHSH, CDR2 LQKENI. V shed 6 bases and J shed 5 bases, with 11 bases lying between them. There are 13 residues in the CDR3. CDR3 in DNA: TGTGCCAGCTCTCAGGAGGTGGATCAGCCCCAGCATTTT. Protein sequence: CASSQEVDQPQHF. Together with reference TRBV18 and TRBJ1-5, the CDR3 gives the full variable domain: NAGVMQNPRHLVRRRGQEARLRCSPMKGHSHVYWYRQLPEEGLKFMVYLQKENIIDESGMPKERFSAEFPKEGPSILRIQQVVRGDSAAYFCASSQEVDQPQHFGDGTRLSIL.

V gene TRBV18 combines with J gene TRBJ2-7, with 7 bases aligning to TRBD1. The CDR3 has 13 residues. Germline V gene data show CDR1 as KGHSH and CDR2 as LQKENI. V lost 4 bases to trimming and J lost 4 bases; unmatched junction nucleotides: 4. Here the CDR3 DNA reads TGTGCCAGCTCACTGGACAGGCTATACGAGCAGTACTTC. As protein: CASSLDRLYEQYF.

This chain connects TRBV27 to TRBJ2-1, with 7 bases lining up with TRBD2. The J segment lost 5 bases and the V segment lost 3 bases, leaving 4 bases of the junction unmatched. The CDR3 covers 14 residues. Germline values: CDR1 MNHEY, CDR2 SMNVEV (reference sequence). The DNA of the CDR3 is TGTGCCAGCAGTTTCTCGCGGGAGAACAATGAGCAGTTCTTC. Amino acids: CASSFSRENNEQFF.

The chain is built from TRBV5-1 and TRBJ2-7, with 7 bases fitting TRBD1. After removal of 4 bases from V and 0 bases from J, the junction contained 10 bases not matched to a gene. This CDR3 has 16 residues. Germline V lookup: CDR1 SGHRS, CDR2 YFSETQ. The CDR3 DNA reads TGCGCCAGCAGCCCCCGGGACAGCCTATTCTCCTACGAGCAGTACTTC. This codes for CASSPRDSLFSYEQYF.

The chain has TRBV6-1 and TRBJ1-2, with D perhaps matching TRBD1 (5 bases). This CDR3 has 13 residues. Trimming stripped 3 bases from V and 8 bases from J, with 13 bases between. CDR1 and CDR2 (germline): MNHNS, SASEGT. The CDR3, as DNA: TGTGCCAGCAGTGAGTCGGGGGAAAGAGGCTACACCTTC. Its translation: CASSESGERGYTF.

This rearrangement joins TRBV5-1 to TRBJ1-2; TRBD1 matches 9 bases. The CDR3 spans 17 residues. Trimming took 3 bases from V and 4 from J; bases not matched to a gene: 13. Germline CDR1 SGHRS, CDR2 YFSETQ. The CDR3 coding sequence is TGCGCCAGCAGCTCGGGGACAGGGTCCCCTGTCAGCTATGGCTACACCTTC. Translated: CASSSGTGSPVSYGYTF.

This clone was seen a few times. This chain links TRBV29-1 with TRBJ2-5; D is unresolved. The CDR3 consists of 12 residues. CDR1 SQVTM and CDR2 ANQGSEA come from the germline V gene. Trimming took off 3 bases at V and 5 bases at J, with 10 bases between the two ends. In nucleotides, the CDR3 is TGCAGCGTTGACTGGGGATTGGAGACCCAGTACTTC. Translated: CSVDWGLETQYF.

The V and J genes are TRBV7-6 and TRBJ2-2; the D is unclear. CDR1 is SGHVS and CDR2 is FNYEAQ in the germline V gene. V was cut by 3 bases and J by 0 bases, with 11 bases left in between. The CDR3 runs 16 residues. The CDR3 nucleotides are TGTGCCAGCAGCTTGACCCCCGGGTCGAACACCGGGGAGCTGTTTTTT. Protein: CASSLTPGSNTGELFF.

The chain links TRBV6-2 or TRBV6-3 to TRBJ2-7, with a tentative D call TRBD1 (6 bases). Germline CDR1 reads MNHEY; CDR2 reads SVGEGT. The length of the CDR3 is 15 residues. V gave up 4 bases and J gave up 0 bases, with 13 bases separating them. The CDR3 sequence is CASSFETGSSYEQYF. The CDR3 DNA reads TGTGCCAGCAGTTTCGAAACAGGGAGCTCCTACGAGCAGTACTTC.